A single sample is the source of the 27 T cell receptor beta chains below, sequenced in a study of blood T cell repertoires in COVID-19. Sequencing was performed with immunoSEQ multiplex PCR; in TCRdb, only in-frame clones are kept and a portion is missing. This sample has tens of thousands of clones, with roughly 84% found just once. The sequenced sample consisted of peripheral blood. These receptors were taken from a human donor in a cohort sampled during active COVID-19.

This clone was recorded once. The V gene is TRBV6-5, the J gene TRBJ2-7, with TRBD2 identical over 8 bases. The V and J ends lost 6 bases and 0 bases, in that order; junction bases with no gene match: 7. The CDR3 extends over 15 amino acids. Germline CDR1 MNHEY, CDR2 SVGAGI. CDR3 coding DNA: TGTGCCAGCAGAGGAAGCGGGGGAATCTCCTACGAGCAGTACTTC. Translation gives CASRGSGGISYEQYF.

The chain is built from TRBV30 and TRBJ1-3, with a possible D match to TRBD1 (6 bases). V lost 5 bases to trimming and J lost 1 base, with 9 bases between them. The CDR3 consists of 13 residues. Germline V gene data show CDR1 as GTSNPN and CDR2 as SVGIG (reference sequence). CDR3 in amino acids: CAWRGQSGNTIYF. In DNA, the CDR3 is TGTGCCTGGCGGGGACAATCTGGAAACACCATATATTTT. The variable domain in full, with the rest retrieved from reference TRBV30 and TRBJ1-3, is SQTIHQWPATLVQPVGSPLSLECTVEGTSNPNLYWYRQAAGRGLQLLFYSVGIGQISSEVPQNLSASRPQDRQFILSSKKLLLSDSGFYLCAWRGQSGNTIYFGEGSWLTVV.

The rearrangement joins TRBV18 to TRBJ2-7; a weak D match, TRBD1 (6 bases). This CDR3 has 13 amino acids. The germline V gene encodes CDR1 KGHSH and CDR2 LQKENI. Between the trimmed V and J ends, which lost 5 bases and 3 bases, there was a span of 11 bases. The CDR3 region is CASSDRTDYEQYF. CDR3 DNA: TGTGCCAGCTCAGACCGGACAGACTACGAGCAGTACTTC.

The CDR3 sequence: CASSSGLAGNTDTQYF. CDR3 sequence (DNA): TGCGCCAGCAGCTCAGGACTAGCGGGGAACACAGATACGCAGTATTTT. The genes are TRBV5-1 and TRBJ2-3; 12 bases align to TRBD2. The CDR3 loop spans 16 amino acids. J gave up 2 bases and V 3 bases, and 4 bases lay outside the gene matches. CDR1 is SGHRS, CDR2 YFSETQ, per germline.

The chain carries TRBV5-1 and TRBJ2-1; weak D call: TRBD1 (6 bases). This CDR3 contains 14 residues. Deletions cut 2 bases from V and 9 bases from J, with 15 bases between. In germline, CDR1 is SGHRS, CDR2 YFSETQ. CDR3: CASSFGQPEVEQFF. The CDR3 nucleotides read TGCGCCAGCAGCTTTGGACAGCCAGAGGTTGAGCAGTTCTTC.

The genes are TRBV27 and TRBJ2-5; possible D gene TRBD1, 5 bases. The CDR3 runs 16 residues. Germline V gives CDR1 MNHEY, CDR2 SMNVEV (reference sequence). The germline V and J ends were trimmed by 8 bases and 1 base, with 20 bases remaining between them. The CDR3 nucleotides are TGTGCCAGCCTTCGTCGAACAGGTGGATTCCAAGAGACCCAGTACTTC. This sequence encodes CASLRRTGGFQETQYF.

The chain employs TRBV15 and TRBJ2-6, with 10 bases fitting TRBD1. The ends lost 0 bases at V and 1 base at J; junction bases unmatched: 6. CDR3 size: 19 residues. From germline, CDR1 is LNHNV and CDR2 YYDKDF (reference sequence). CDR3 coding DNA: TGTGCCACCAGCAGAGATCTAGGACAGGGGGGTTCTGGGGCCAACGTCCTGACTTTC. This gives the protein CATSRDLGQGGSGANVLTF.

The J gene is TRBJ2-7, the V gene TRBV5-1, with D possibly being TRBD1 (6 bases). The CDR3 loop spans 15 amino acids. Germline values: CDR1 SGHRS, CDR2 YFSETQ. Between the trimmed V and J ends, which lost 4 bases and 0 bases, there was a span of 14 bases. The CDR3 sequence: CASSAGQSSSYEQYF. DNA of the CDR3: TGCGCCAGCAGCGCAGGACAGTCGAGCTCCTACGAGCAGTACTTC.

The chain couples TRBV18 to TRBJ2-1; 9 bases are a match to TRBD2. The germline V gene has CDR1 KGHSH and CDR2 LQKENI. The CDR3 covers 14 residues. With 4 bases clipped from V and 5 bases from J, the junction kept 3 bases outside the gene matches. CDR3 amino acids: CASSRTSADNEQFF. The CDR3 region has the DNA TGTGCCAGCTCACGGACTAGCGCTGACAATGAGCAGTTCTTC.

This clone came up a few times. The chain recombines TRBV18 with TRBJ1-2, with D perhaps matching TRBD1 (6 bases). The V gene's germline CDR1 is KGHSH and CDR2 LQKENI. The CDR3 is 14 amino acids. Trimming took 5 bases from V and 2 from J, leaving 12 bases between them. CDR3 in DNA: TGTGCCAGCTCAGAAACAGGGATAAACTATGGCTACACCTTC. Protein: CASSETGINYGYTF.

V and J are TRBV30 and TRBJ1-1; no definite D call. Germline V gives CDR1 GTSNPN, CDR2 SVGIG (reference sequence). Trimming took off 0 bases at V and 2 bases at J, with 10 bases between the two ends. This CDR3 spans 14 amino acids. DNA of the CDR3: TGTGCCTGGAGTGTAAGCGGAGTTAACACTGAAGCTTTCTTT. Translation: CAWSVSGVNTEAFF.

This clone was seen once. The chain links TRBV28 to TRBJ2-3, with unresolved D. V dropped 2 bases and J dropped 2 bases, with 14 bases sitting between them. The V gene's germline CDR1 is MDHEN and CDR2 SYDVKM. The CDR3 loop spans 16 amino acids. DNA of the CDR3: TGTGCCAGCAGTTTACTAGGTGTGACCCCCACAGATACGCAGTATTTT. Protein: CASSLLGVTPTDTQYF. The complete variable domain, with remaining parts taken from reference TRBV28 and TRBJ2-3, reads DVKVTQSSRYLVKRTGEKVFLECVQDMDHENMFWYRQDPGLGLRLIYFSYDVKMKEKGDIPEGYSVSREKKERFSLILESASTNQTSMYLCASSLLGVTPTDTQYFGPGTRLTVL.

V usage is TRBV3-1 (or the pseudogene TRBV3-2) and J usage is TRBJ2-5; unclear D gene. V was shortened by 2 bases and J by 3 bases, with 4 bases between the two germline ends. This CDR3 is built from 12 residues. Germline V lookup: CDR1 LGHDT, CDR2 YNNKEL (reference sequence). CDR3 DNA: TGTGCCAGCAGCCAATTAGAAGAGACCCAGTACTTC. Protein product: CASSQLEETQYF.

The chain uses TRBV6-5 and TRBJ1-2; D might be TRBD1 (5 bases). Germline CDR1 MNHEY, CDR2 SVGAGI. V dropped 8 bases and J dropped 0 bases, with 13 bases sitting between them. CDR3 length: 14 amino acids. CDR3 nucleotides: TGTGCCAGCCAACGACAGAGTTCTAACTATGGCTACACCTTC. Translating it yields CASQRQSSNYGYTF.

The chain is built from TRBV4-1 and TRBJ2-2; 7 bases agree with TRBD2. The junction had 2 bases not matched to a gene; V was cut back by 0 bases and J by 4 bases. The CDR3 sequence is 15 residues long. From germline, CDR1 is MGHRA and CDR2 YSYEKL. This CDR3 is CASSQDRLATGELFF. CDR3 sequence (DNA): TGCGCCAGCAGCCAAGATCGACTAGCCACCGGGGAGCTGTTTTTT.

The chain is built from TRBV12-3 or TRBV12-4 and TRBJ2-1; D gene unclear. The CDR3 spans 13 residues. Deletions cut 6 bases from V and 6 bases from J, with 12 bases between. CDR3 DNA sequence: TGTGCCAGCAGCCCAACAGTGCCCAATGAGCAGTTCTTC. Residues: CASSPTVPNEQFF.

V and J are TRBV9 and TRBJ2-7; D is unresolved. Germline V gene sequence: CDR1 SGDLS, CDR2 YYNGEE. V shed 4 bases and J shed 6 bases, with 17 bases lying between them. This CDR3 contains 14 residues. This chain's CDR3 is CASSPRGQYGEQYF. The CDR3 DNA follows: TGTGCCAGCAGCCCCCGTGGGCAGTATGGCGAGCAGTACTTC.

V and J are TRBV4-2 and TRBJ2-7; 8 bases match TRBD2. CDR1 is LGHNA and CDR2 is YNFKEQ in the germline V gene. The CDR3 extends over 15 amino acids. The J segment lost 7 bases and the V segment lost 0 bases, leaving 8 bases of the junction unmatched. CDR3 DNA: TGTGCCAGCAGCCAAGAGGGACGGGGGACTAGTGAGCAGTACTTC. It yields the protein CASSQEGRGTSEQYF.

The chain carries TRBV7-2 and TRBJ1-5; 7 nucleotides agree with TRBD1. The CDR3 spans 14 residues. V shed 5 bases and J 7 bases; nucleotides not matched to a gene: 8. Germline V lookup: CDR1 SGHTA, CDR2 FQGNSA. CDR3 bases: TGTGCCAGCAGCCAAGACAGGGTTGACCAGCCCCAGCATTTT. Its protein product is CASSQDRVDQPQHF.

The chain joins TRBV10-3 to TRBJ1-1; D is possibly TRBD1 (5 bases). The CDR3 runs 15 residues. Germline CDR1 and CDR2: ENHRY and SYGVKD. V was pared by 6 bases and J by 1 base, with 15 bases between. The CDR3 DNA reads TGTGCCATCAGACATCCGGGACTGAAGAACACTGAAGCTTTCTTT. It codes for CAIRHPGLKNTEAFF.

The CDR3 region is CASSVRVHEQYF. The CDR3 DNA sequence: TGTGCCAGCAGTGTCAGGGTACACGAGCAGTACTTC. The chain employs TRBV2 and TRBJ2-7, with D possibly TRBD1 on 5 matching bases. Trimming cost V 4 bases and J 5 bases, with 9 bases left between them. CDR1 is SNHLY and CDR2 is FYNNEI in the germline V gene. The CDR3 has 12 amino acids.

The chain links TRBV5-1 to TRBJ2-2; D possibly corresponds to TRBD2 (6 bases). The CDR3 has 16 amino acids. V lost 0 bases and J 8 bases, leaving 17 bases between the germline ends. Germline V gene sequence: CDR1 SGHRS, CDR2 YFSETQ. The CDR3 loop reads CASSLEGSGFGGELFF. CDR3 in DNA: TGCGCCAGCAGCTTGGAAGGTAGCGGCTTTGGAGGGGAGCTGTTTTTT.

The V gene is TRBV9, the J gene TRBJ2-5, with 8 bases aligning to TRBD2. In germline, CDR1 is SGDLS, CDR2 YYNGEE. The CDR3 length is 17 residues. V gave up 1 base and J gave up 1 base; unmatched junction bases: 9. The CDR3: CASSVSSGTRGQETQYF. The CDR3 DNA reads TGTGCCAGCAGCGTAAGTTCCGGGACTAGAGGCCAAGAGACCCAGTACTTC.

The chain has TRBV18 and TRBJ2-5; TRBD2 might be the D (6 bases). The germline gives CDR1 KGHSH, CDR2 LQKENI. Trimming left V 0 bases short and J 5 bases short, with 13 bases between. The CDR3 runs to 15 residues. CDR3 in amino acids: CASSPPGRGVETQYF. The CDR3 bases are TGTGCCAGCTCACCACCAGGGCGGGGCGTTGAGACCCAGTACTTC.

V is TRBV27 and J is TRBJ2-7; 8 nucleotides line up with TRBD2. The CDR3 length is 17 residues. Trimming removed 6 bases from V and 0 bases from J; junction bases left unmatched: 13. The germline CDR1 and CDR2 sequences are MNHEY and SMNVEV (reference sequence). In DNA, the CDR3 is TGTGCCAGCAGAGCTACTAGCGGAGGGGGGGGCTCCTACGAGCAGTACTTC. This translates into CASRATSGGGGSYEQYF.

The count of this clone is one. V and J are TRBV29-1 and TRBJ2-3, with D unresolved. V dropped 7 bases and J dropped 1 base, with 6 bases sitting between them. Germline V gene lookup returns CDR1 SQVTM and CDR2 ANQGSEA. This CDR3 is built from 11 residues. CDR3 nucleotides: TGCAGCGCCGTAGGCACAGATACGCAGTATTTT. Translation gives CSAVGTDTQYF.

The chain couples TRBV18 to TRBJ2-7, with D possibly TRBD1 on 5 matching bases. Germline V gives CDR1 KGHSH, CDR2 LQKENI. V lost 1 base, J lost 6 bases, and 13 bases lay in between. The CDR3 length is 14 residues. As DNA, the CDR3 is TGTGCCAGCTCACCACTTCCCCAGGGCGTCGAGCAGTACTTC. Its translation: CASSPLPQGVEQYF.